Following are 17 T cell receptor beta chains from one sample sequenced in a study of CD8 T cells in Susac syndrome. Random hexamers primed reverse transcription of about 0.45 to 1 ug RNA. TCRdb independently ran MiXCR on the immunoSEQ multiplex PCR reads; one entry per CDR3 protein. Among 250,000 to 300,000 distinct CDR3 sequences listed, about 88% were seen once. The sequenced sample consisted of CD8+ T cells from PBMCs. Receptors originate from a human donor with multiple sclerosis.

This chain's CDR3 is CASSVLNQPQHF. CDR3 in DNA: TGTGCCAGCAGTGTTCTTAATCAGCCCCAGCATTTT. The chain joins TRBV27 to TRBJ1-5; D gene unclear. Germline CDR1 reads MNHEY; CDR2 reads SMNVEV (reference sequence). The CDR3 sequence is 12 residues long. Trimming cost V 5 bases and J 4 bases, with 6 bases left between them.

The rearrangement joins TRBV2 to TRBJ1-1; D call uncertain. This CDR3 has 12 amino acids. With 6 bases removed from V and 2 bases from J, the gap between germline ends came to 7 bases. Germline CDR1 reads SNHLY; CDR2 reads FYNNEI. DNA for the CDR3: TGTGCCAGCAGGAAGGGAAACACTGAAGCTTTCTTT. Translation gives CASRKGNTEAFF.

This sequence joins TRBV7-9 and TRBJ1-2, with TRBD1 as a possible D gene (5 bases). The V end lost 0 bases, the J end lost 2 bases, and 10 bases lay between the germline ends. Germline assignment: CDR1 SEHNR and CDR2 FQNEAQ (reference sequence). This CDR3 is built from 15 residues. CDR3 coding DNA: TGTGCCAGCAGCTTAGCGGACGGGGGGAACTATGGCTACACCTTC. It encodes CASSLADGGNYGYTF.

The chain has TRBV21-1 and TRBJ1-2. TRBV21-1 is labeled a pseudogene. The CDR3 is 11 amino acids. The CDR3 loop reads CASSKNDGYTF. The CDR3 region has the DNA TGTGCCAGCAGCAAAAACGATGGCTACACCTTC.

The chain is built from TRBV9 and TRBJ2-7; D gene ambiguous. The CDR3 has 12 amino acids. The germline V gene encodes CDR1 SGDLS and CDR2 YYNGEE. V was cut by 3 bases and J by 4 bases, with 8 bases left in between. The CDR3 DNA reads TGTGCCAGCAGCGGACGAGATTACGAGCAGTACTTC. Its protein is CASSGRDYEQYF. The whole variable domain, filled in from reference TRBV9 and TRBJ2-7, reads DSGVTQTPKHLITATGQRVTLRCSPRSGDLSVYWYQQSLDQGLQFLIQYYNGEERAKGNILERFSAQQFPDLHSELNLSSLELGDSALYFCASSGRDYEQYFGPGTRLTVT.

CDR3 region: CASSYWGVGNQPQHF. The CDR3 nucleotides are TGTGCCAGCAGTTACTGGGGGGTCGGCAATCAGCCCCAGCATTTT. This sequence joins TRBV6-5 and TRBJ1-5; perhaps TRBD1 as D (5 bases). With 1 base removed from V and 2 bases from J, the gap between germline ends came to 9 bases. CDR3 length: 15 amino acids. CDR1 and CDR2 from the germline V gene are MNHEY and SVGAGI.

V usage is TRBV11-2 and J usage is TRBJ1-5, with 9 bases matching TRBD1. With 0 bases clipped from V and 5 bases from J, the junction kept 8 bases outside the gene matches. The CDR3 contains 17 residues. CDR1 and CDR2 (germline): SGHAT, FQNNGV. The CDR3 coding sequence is TGTGCCAGCAGCTTAGAGTTGGGACAGGGTTCGGATCAGCCCCAGCATTTT. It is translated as CASSLELGQGSDQPQHF.

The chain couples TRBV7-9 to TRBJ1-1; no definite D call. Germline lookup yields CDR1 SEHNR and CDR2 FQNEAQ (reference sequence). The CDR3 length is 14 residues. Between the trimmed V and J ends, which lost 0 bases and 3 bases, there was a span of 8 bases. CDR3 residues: CASSLAWEDTEAFF. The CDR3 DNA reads TGTGCCAGCAGCTTAGCGTGGGAGGACACTGAAGCTTTCTTT.

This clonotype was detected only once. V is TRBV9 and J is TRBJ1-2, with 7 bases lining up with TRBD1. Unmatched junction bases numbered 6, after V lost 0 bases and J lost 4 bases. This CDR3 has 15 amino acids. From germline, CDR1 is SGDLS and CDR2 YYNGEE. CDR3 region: CASSVGQGLLYGYTF. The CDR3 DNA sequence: TGTGCCAGCAGCGTAGGACAGGGCCTCCTCTATGGCTACACCTTC. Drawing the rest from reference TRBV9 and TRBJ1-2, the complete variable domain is DSGVTQTPKHLITATGQRVTLRCSPRSGDLSVYWYQQSLDQGLQFLIQYYNGEERAKGNILERFSAQQFPDLHSELNLSSLELGDSALYFCASSVGQGLLYGYTFGSGTRLTVV.

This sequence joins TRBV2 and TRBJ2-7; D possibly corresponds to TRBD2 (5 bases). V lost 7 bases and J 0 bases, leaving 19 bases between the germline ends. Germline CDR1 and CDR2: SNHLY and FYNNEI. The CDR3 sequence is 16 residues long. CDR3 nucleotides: TGTGCCAGCATTGAGGGTCCAAGGACGGGCTCCTACGAGCAGTACTTC. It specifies CASIEGPRTGSYEQYF. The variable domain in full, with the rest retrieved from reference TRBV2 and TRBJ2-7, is EPEVTQTPSHQVTQMGQEVILRCVPISNHLYFYWYRQILGQKVEFLVSFYNNEISEKSEIFDDQFSVERPDGSNFTLKIRSTKLEDSAMYFCASIEGPRTGSYEQYFGPGTRLTVT.

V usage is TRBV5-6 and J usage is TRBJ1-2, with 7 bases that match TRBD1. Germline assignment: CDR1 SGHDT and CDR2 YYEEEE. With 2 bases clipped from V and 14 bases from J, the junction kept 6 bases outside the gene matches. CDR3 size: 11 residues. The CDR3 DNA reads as TGTGCCAGCAGCTTCGGACAGGCCGGGACCTTC. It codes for CASSFGQAGTF.

CDR3 in DNA: TGTGCCAGCAGTTCCACAGGGTCCTGGAAGACTGAAGCTTTCTTT. It codes for CASSSTGSWKTEAFF. The V call is TRBV2, the J call TRBJ1-1; D is perhaps TRBD1 (6 bases). The CDR3 contains 15 residues. The ends were cut back, 5 bases at V and 5 bases at J, with 18 bases in the middle. Germline CDR1 and CDR2: SNHLY and FYNNEI.

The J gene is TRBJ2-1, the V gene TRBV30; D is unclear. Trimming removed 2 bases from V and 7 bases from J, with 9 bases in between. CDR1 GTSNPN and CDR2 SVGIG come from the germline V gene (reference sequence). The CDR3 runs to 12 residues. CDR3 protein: CAWSQLGNEQFF. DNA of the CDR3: TGTGCCTGGAGTCAGTTGGGAAATGAGCAGTTCTTC.

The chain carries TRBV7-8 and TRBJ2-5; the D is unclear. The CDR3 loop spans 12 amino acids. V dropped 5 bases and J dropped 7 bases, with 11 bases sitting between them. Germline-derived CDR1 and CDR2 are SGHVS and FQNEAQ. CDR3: CASSGIRGTQYF. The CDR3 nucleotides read TGTGCCAGCAGCGGTATCAGAGGGACCCAGTACTTC.

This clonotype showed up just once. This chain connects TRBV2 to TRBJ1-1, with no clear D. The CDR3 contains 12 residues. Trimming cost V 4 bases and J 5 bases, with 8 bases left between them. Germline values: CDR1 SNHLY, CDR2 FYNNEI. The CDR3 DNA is TGTGCCAGCAGTGTGGAGGGAACTGAAGCTTTCTTT. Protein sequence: CASSVEGTEAFF.

CDR3 DNA sequence: TGTGCCAGTAGTATCGGACAGGCAAGCTCACCCCTCCACTTT. It codes for CASSIGQASSPLHF. The V and J genes are TRBV19 and TRBJ1-6; 7 bases fit TRBD1. The V and J ends lost 3 bases and 10 bases, in that order; junction bases with no gene match: 6. The germline gives CDR1 LNHDA, CDR2 SQIVND (reference sequence). CDR3 length: 14 amino acids.

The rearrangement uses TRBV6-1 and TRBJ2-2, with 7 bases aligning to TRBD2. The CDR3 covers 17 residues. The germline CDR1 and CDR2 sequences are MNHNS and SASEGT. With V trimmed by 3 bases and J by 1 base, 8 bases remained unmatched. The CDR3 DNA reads TGTGCCAGCAGTGAGCTCCGACTAGCAGGGAACACCGGGGAGCTGTTTTTT. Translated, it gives CASSELRLAGNTGELFF.